Listed below are T cell receptor beta chains from one sample, sequenced in a study of blood T cell repertoires in COVID-19. Profiled with immunoSEQ multiplex PCR; TCRdb holds only in-frame clones, not every one. Of over 200,000 clones listed, about 86% are singletons. The sequenced sample consisted of PBMCs or T cells enriched from blood (not recorded which). These TCRs come from a woman aged 45 to 65 in a cohort exposed to, infected with or recovered from COVID-19 (not recorded which). Both conserved end residues are part of each CDR3. A D gene is named only where the DNA matches it firmly. Size is stated for part of the rows, as once, few or many counts, or as a class when the clone is expanded.

abundance	d_gene	j_gene	v_gene	CDR3aa	CDR3nt
-	TRBD1	TRBJ1-5	TRBV5-4	CASSLGGDQPQHF	TGTGCCAGCAGCTTAGGGGGCGATCAGCCCCAGCATTTT
once	TRBD1	TRBJ1-1	TRBV7-2	CASSWTGGTEAFF	TGTGCCAGCAGCTGGACAGGGGGCACTGAAGCTTTCTTT
-	-	TRBJ1-6	TRBV7-2	CATGPYNSPLHF	TGTGCCACTGGCCCCTATAATTCACCCCTCCACTTT
few	-	TRBJ2-3	TRBV7-3	CASSLTSRGAGNTQYF	TGTGCCAGCAGCTTAACGTCACGGGGGGCGGGAAATACGCAGTATTTT
-	-	TRBJ1-2	TRBV10-3	CAISESAQINYGYTF	TGTGCCATCAGTGAGTCGGCACAGATTAACTATGGCTACACCTTC
-	TRBD2	TRBJ2-1	TRBV6-2/TRBV6-3	CASSLYGGTGTRRSEQFF	TGTGCCAGCAGCCTTTATGGCGGTACCGGGACTAGGAGGTCAGAGCAGTTCTTC
-	TRBD1	TRBJ2-3	TRBV20-1	CSASRTGSDTQYF	TGCAGTGCTAGTAGGACAGGGTCAGATACGCAGTATTTT
-	TRBD1	TRBJ2-3	TRBV29-1	CSVIQGATDTQYF	TGCAGCGTTATACAGGGGGCTACAGATACGCAGTATTTT
once	TRBD1	TRBJ1-6	TRBV5-1	CASSDRGNSPLHF	TGCGCCAGCAGCGACAGGGGGAATTCACCCCTCCACTTT
-	-	TRBJ1-2	TRBV6-5	CASSYSYSHGYTF	TGTGCCAGCAGTTACTCGTATTCCCATGGCTACACCTTC
-	-	TRBJ2-2	TRBV27	CASSLRGDPNTGELFF	TGTGCCAGCAGTTTAAGGGGCGATCCCAACACCGGGGAGCTGTTTTTT
-	TRBD1	TRBJ1-1	TRBV10-1	CASSEGTGGFVGANTEAFF	TGCGCCAGCAGTGAGGGGACAGGGGGCTTTGTTGGAGCAAACACTGAAGCTTTCTTT
-	-	TRBJ1-4	TRBV5-1	CASSLDRADEKLFF	TGCGCCAGCAGCTTGGACAGGGCTGATGAAAAACTGTTTTTT
-	TRBD1	TRBJ1-2	TRBV4-3	CASSHLTGGDYGYTF	TGCGCCAGCAGCCACTTAACAGGGGGCGACTATGGCTACACCTTC
-	-	TRBJ2-3	TRBV10-3	CAISGDTDTQYF	TGTGCCATCAGTGGAGACACAGATACGCAGTATTTT
-	TRBD1	TRBJ1-5	TRBV19	CASKIRDRGPAQPQHF	TGTGCCAGTAAGATCCGGGACAGGGGGCCCGCTCAGCCCCAGCATTTT
-	TRBD2	TRBJ2-5	TRBV12-3/TRBV12-4	CASSLERGVGQYF	TGTGCCAGCAGTTTAGAGCGGGGGGTGGGCCAGTACTTC
-	TRBD2	TRBJ2-3	TRBV3-1/TRBV3-2	CASSQDLRRGGDTQYF	TGTGCCAGCAGCCAAGACCTTCGGCGGGGGGGAGATACGCAGTATTTT
-	TRBD1	TRBJ1-4	TRBV15	CATYNQGVGATNEKLFF	TGTGCCACCTATAACCAGGGGGTGGGTGCAACTAATGAAAAACTGTTTTTT
-	TRBD2	TRBJ2-5	TRBV5-1	CASSLPRGGPGETQYF	TGCGCCAGCAGCTTGCCCCGGGGGGGCCCGGGAGAGACCCAGTACTTC
-	-	TRBJ1-6	TRBV19	CASSTTVNSPLHF	TGTGCCAGTAGTACCACAGTAAATTCACCCCTCCACTTT
-	TRBD1	TRBJ2-1	TRBV5-4	CASSPKDRGPYNEQFF	TGTGCCAGCAGCCCTAAGGACAGGGGCCCCTACAATGAGCAGTTCTTC
-	-	TRBJ2-4	TRBV6-2/TRBV6-3	CASSYRGARHIQYF	TGTGCCAGCAGTTACCGGGGGGCCAGGCACATTCAGTACTTC
-	-	TRBJ2-7	TRBV21-1	CASSKEQPQSYEQYF	TGTGCCAGCAGCAAAGAACAGCCTCAATCCTACGAGCAGTACTTC
-	TRBD1	TRBJ1-2	TRBV5-1	CASSPGGAGVGYTF	TGCGCCAGCAGCCCAGGGGGTGCCGGGGTTGGCTACACCTTC
once	TRBD1	TRBJ1-2	TRBV28	CASSLMGQGGHGYTF	TGTGCCAGCAGTTTAATGGGACAGGGGGGCCATGGCTACACCTTC
-	-	TRBJ1-5	TRBV6-2/TRBV6-3	CASSYVWGGQPQHF	TGTGCCAGCAGTTACGTATGGGGGGGTCAGCCCCAGCATTTT
-	-	TRBJ1-1	TRBV6-5	CASSPGRTPTEAFF	TGTGCCAGCAGCCCGGGTCGAACCCCGACTGAAGCTTTCTTT
-	TRBD2	TRBJ2-1	TRBV5-4	CASSWRGALYEQFF	TGTGCCAGCAGCTGGCGGGGGGCCCTATATGAGCAGTTCTTC
-	TRBD2	TRBJ2-1	TRBV7-9	CASSTGGLLEQFF	TGTGCCAGCAGCACGGGGGGGCTCCTTGAGCAGTTCTTC
-	TRBD1	TRBJ1-1	TRBV3-1/TRBV3-2	CASSRQGAPYGEAFF	TGTGCCAGCAGCCGACAGGGGGCCCCGTATGGTGAAGCTTTCTTT
-	-	TRBJ1-2	TRBV2	CASSVRARGRWENYGYTF	-
-	-	TRBJ2-1	TRBV2	CASSEEGGRSYNEQFF	TGTGCCAGCAGTGAAGAGGGGGGGCGCAGTTACAATGAGCAGTTCTTC
-	-	TRBJ2-3	TRBV7-2	CASSQARGDTQYF	TGTGCCAGCAGCCAGGCCCGGGGGGATACGCAGTATTTT
once	-	TRBJ2-7	TRBV7-3	CASSFESGLPYEQYF	TGTGCCAGCAGCTTCGAATCGGGACTCCCTTACGAGCAGTACTTC
-	TRBD2	TRBJ2-3	TRBV10-3	CAISPGTSGPEDTQYF	TGTGCCATCAGTCCCGGGACTAGCGGGCCCGAAGATACGCAGTATTTT